Presented here are 4 T cell receptor beta chains from one specimen sequenced in a study of blood T cells in healthy people across ages. Sample-barcoded 5' priming and a J-beta primer mix drove a second PCR of roughly 6 to 12 cycles. TCRdb reprocessed the 5' RACE reads via MiXCR and lists one record per CDR3 protein. The profile shows 750,000 to 950,000 distinct CDR3 sequences, 25% to 30% of them singletons. These same records also appear under a second study, on T cells of mothers and their children.

The source material was blood. These receptor sequences come from a woman aged 40 to 50 in good health.

This clonotype turned up a few times. The V gene is TRBV12-3 or TRBV12-4, the J gene TRBJ1-4, with a tentative D call TRBD1 (6 bases). Trimming stripped 2 bases from V and 3 bases from J, with 10 bases between. The CDR3 loop spans 15 amino acids. CDR3 in DNA: TGTGCCAGCAGTTTACAGGGGCGGTCTAATGAAAAACTGTTTTTT. Its translation: CASSLQGRSNEKLFF.

This clonotype was seen a few times. Compared with germline, one end of the junction differs, possibly owing to a read error. The rearrangement links TRBV27 to TRBJ1-5; D possibly corresponds to TRBD1 (5 bases). Germline CDR1 and CDR2: MNHEY and SMNVEV (reference sequence). The CDR3 is made up of 15 amino acids. The CDR3 reads CASSLWAGRNQPQHF. In DNA, the CDR3 is TGTGCCAGCAGCTTATGGGCAGGGCGCAATCAGCCCCAGCATTTT.

This chain uses TRBV3-1 with TRBJ2-4; D might be TRBD2 (5 bases). V was trimmed by 0 bases and J by 3 bases, leaving 9 bases between them. The length of the CDR3 is 15 residues. Germline V gene data show CDR1 as LGHDT and CDR2 as YNNKEL (reference sequence). The CDR3 sequence: CASSQDQRVKNIQYF. CDR3 DNA sequence: TGTGCCAGCAGCCAAGATCAGAGGGTCAAAAACATTCAGTACTTC.

At least ten counts were recorded for this clonotype. This CDR3 is CASSLGTDNGYTF. In nucleotides, the CDR3 is TGTGCCAGCAGTTTAGGGACAGACAATGGCTACACCTTC. The chain combines TRBV28 with TRBJ1-2; 7 nucleotides align to TRBD1. V trimming: 2 bases; J trimming: 6 bases; junction bases outside the gene matches: 3. The germline V gene encodes CDR1 MDHEN and CDR2 SYDVKM. This CDR3 region has 13 residues.